The 17 T cell receptor beta chains reported below all come from one sample, sequenced in a study of T-cell reconstitution after alpha-beta-depleted transplantation in children. Preparation of the TCRbeta library was carried out with unique molecular identifiers. TCRdb fed the PCR reads into MiXCR, producing one record per CDR3 protein. The sample lists under 400,000 distinct CDR3 sequences, roughly 25% occurring once. Sequenced here: PBMCs, mostly from graft donor cells, sampled 180 days after TCRalphabeta/CD19-depleted stem cell transplant. These TCRs come from a male patient under 18 who had a stem cell transplant for acute lymphoblastic leukemia, so the T cells may come from the graft donor.

The chain recombines TRBV4-1 with TRBJ2-7; 8 bases are a match to TRBD2. CDR1 MGHRA and CDR2 YSYEKL come from the germline V gene. J lost 2 bases, V lost 3 bases, and 12 bases had no gene match. The CDR3 runs to 17 residues. The CDR3: CASSHGGGSGRPYEQYF. The CDR3 DNA sequence: TGCGCCAGCAGCCACGGGGGGGGTAGCGGGCGGCCCTACGAGCAGTACTTC.

Ten or more counts support this clonotype. The chain employs TRBV12-3 or TRBV12-4 and TRBJ1-6, with unresolved D. The CDR3 has 12 amino acids. V was pared by 3 bases and J by 11 bases, with 8 bases between. The CDR3 sequence is CASSFHVAPLHF. DNA of the CDR3: TGTGCCAGCAGTTTTCATGTGGCACCCCTCCACTTT.

The V gene is TRBV6-4, the J gene TRBJ2-3; 10 bases fit TRBD2. Trimming cost V 3 bases and J 8 bases; bases outside gene matches: 5. Germline CDR1 and CDR2: MRHNA and SNTAGT. This CDR3 comprises 14 residues. CDR3 amino acids: CASSEGGLATTQYF. Here the CDR3 DNA reads TGTGCCAGCAGTGAGGGGGGACTAGCGACTACGCAGTATTTT.

This clonotype appeared a few times. This chain joins TRBV27 and TRBJ2-1, with 9 bases lining up with TRBD1. CDR3 size: 16 residues. The junction had 8 bases not matched to a gene; V was cut back by 5 bases and J by 3 bases. Germline V gene sequence: CDR1 MNHEY, CDR2 SMNVEV (reference sequence). The CDR3 sequence is CASSHLRTGVYNEQFF. The CDR3 DNA follows: TGTGCCAGCAGTCACCTAAGGACAGGGGTCTACAATGAGCAGTTCTTC.

The CDR3 nucleotides are TGCGCCGGCCAGGGACTAGCGGTTTATTACGAGCAGTACTTC. Protein product: CAGQGLAVYYEQYF. The rearrangement joins TRBV23-1 to TRBJ2-7, with 11 bases that match TRBD2. TRBV23-1 is an ORF; its function is uncertain. There are 14 residues in the CDR3. V trimming: 11 bases; J trimming: 4 bases; junction bases outside the gene matches: 10.

A few counts support this clonotype. V gene TRBV5-5 combines with J gene TRBJ2-1; D gene ambiguous. V was shortened by 2 bases and J by 5 bases, with 8 bases between the two germline ends. Germline CDR1 and CDR2: SGHKS and YYEKEE (reference sequence). The CDR3 consists of 13 residues. DNA of the CDR3: TGTGCCAGCAGCTTAAAACCCAACAATGAGCAGTTCTTC. Its translation: CASSLKPNNEQFF.

The V call is TRBV5-1, the J call TRBJ2-7; D is uncertain. V was trimmed by 1 base and J by 0 bases, leaving 8 bases between them. Per the germline V gene, CDR1 is SGHRS and CDR2 is YFSETQ. The CDR3 loop spans 14 amino acids. The CDR3 sequence: CASSLIVRSYEQYF. The CDR3 DNA follows: TGCGCCAGCAGCTTGATAGTCCGCTCCTACGAGCAGTACTTC. Supplemented by reference TRBV5-1 and TRBJ2-7, the full variable domain reads KAGVTQTPRYLIKTRGQQVTLSCSPISGHRSVSWYQQTPGQGLQFLFEYFSETQRNKGNFPGRFSGRQFSNSRSEMNVSTLELGDSALYLCASSLIVRSYEQYFGPGTRLTVT.

This clonotype turned up a few times. The rearrangement links TRBV20-1 to TRBJ2-7; D is unclear. Germline V CDR1 and CDR2: DFQATT, SNEGSKA (reference sequence). V gave up 5 bases and J gave up 2 bases, with 7 bases separating them. The length of the CDR3 is 11 residues. The CDR3 DNA follows: TGCAGTGCTTGTCGGGCCTACGAGCAGTACTTC. Its protein product is CSACRAYEQYF.

The rearrangement joins TRBV24-1 to TRBJ1-2; D call uncertain. CDR1 KGHDR and CDR2 SFDVKD come from the germline V gene. Deletions cut 2 bases from V and 7 bases from J, with 4 bases between. The length of the CDR3 is 11 residues. CDR3 in amino acids: CATSDYRGYTF. In nucleotides, the CDR3 is TGTGCCACCAGTGATTACCGTGGCTACACCTTC.

This chain links TRBV7-7 with TRBJ2-1; D assignment may be TRBD1 or TRBD2 (5 bases each). Germline CDR1 and CDR2: SSHAT and FNYEAQ (reference sequence). This CDR3 spans 15 amino acids. Trimming stripped 1 base from V and 5 bases from J, with 12 bases between. The CDR3 coding sequence is TGTGCCAGCAGCTTAGACGGGACGTCAAACAATGAGCAGTTCTTC. This codes for CASSLDGTSNNEQFF.

CDR3 sequence: CASRNSPISYEQYF. The CDR3, as DNA: TGTGCCAGCAGAAACTCCCCTATCTCCTACGAGCAGTACTTC. The chain recombines TRBV6-5 with TRBJ2-7, with D hard to call. Germline V lookup: CDR1 MNHEY, CDR2 SVGAGI. This CDR3 has 14 amino acids. Deletions cut 6 bases from V and 0 bases from J, with 12 bases between.

This clonotype has only a few counts. The chain employs TRBV2 and TRBJ2-7, with a tentative D call TRBD2 (6 bases). Germline V gives CDR1 SNHLY, CDR2 FYNNEI. This CDR3 is built from 13 residues. The ends were cut back, 7 bases at V and 0 bases at J, with 10 bases in the middle. CDR3 in DNA: TGTGCCAGCACCGGGGACTCCTCCTACGAGCAGTACTTC. It codes for CASTGDSSYEQYF.

This clonotype has a handful of counts. The chain recombines TRBV20-1 with TRBJ1-1; D is unclear. Between the trimmed V and J ends, which lost 0 bases and 3 bases, there was a span of 20 bases. The CDR3 consists of 17 residues. In germline, CDR1 is DFQATT, CDR2 SNEGSKA (reference sequence). The CDR3 DNA follows: TGCAGTGCTAGAGATCTTATGACCCTAATTCTATACACTGAAGCTTTCTTT. This gives the protein CSARDLMTLILYTEAFF.

This clonotype has just a few counts. This rearrangement joins TRBV29-1 to TRBJ2-7; D remains ambiguous. The CDR3 consists of 13 residues. V was shortened by 0 bases and J by 6 bases, with 12 bases between the two germline ends. The germline V gene encodes CDR1 SQVTM and CDR2 ANQGSEA. CDR3 in DNA: TGCAGCGTTGAAGATCGCTCCCCCGCCGAGCAGTACTTC. This gives the protein CSVEDRSPAEQYF.

This clonotype was counted a few times. This chain joins TRBV9 and TRBJ2-1, with TRBD2 matching 8 bases. There are 16 residues in the CDR3. CDR1 is SGDLS, CDR2 YYNGEE, per germline. J lost 3 bases, V lost 0 bases, and 5 bases had no gene match. The CDR3 bases are TGTGCCAGCAGCGTAGAGAGTAGCGGGATCTACAATGAGCAGTTCTTC. Its protein is CASSVESSGIYNEQFF.

The rearrangement uses TRBV12-3 or TRBV12-4 and TRBJ2-7; 12 bases are a match to TRBD2. The CDR3 has 15 residues. V was pared by 5 bases and J by 6 bases, with 8 bases of the junction left unmatched. This chain's CDR3 is CASSPLLAGGGEQYF. The CDR3 bases are TGTGCCAGCAGTCCCCTACTAGCGGGAGGAGGCGAGCAGTACTTC.

There are many counts of this clonotype. The chain has TRBV29-1 and TRBJ1-1; D is unclear. V was cut by 3 bases and J by 0 bases, with 2 bases left in between. This CDR3 is 11 amino acids long. The germline gives CDR1 SQVTM, CDR2 ANQGSEA. Written as DNA, the CDR3 is TGCAGCGTTGAGCTGAACACTGAAGCTTTCTTT. This gives the protein CSVELNTEAFF.